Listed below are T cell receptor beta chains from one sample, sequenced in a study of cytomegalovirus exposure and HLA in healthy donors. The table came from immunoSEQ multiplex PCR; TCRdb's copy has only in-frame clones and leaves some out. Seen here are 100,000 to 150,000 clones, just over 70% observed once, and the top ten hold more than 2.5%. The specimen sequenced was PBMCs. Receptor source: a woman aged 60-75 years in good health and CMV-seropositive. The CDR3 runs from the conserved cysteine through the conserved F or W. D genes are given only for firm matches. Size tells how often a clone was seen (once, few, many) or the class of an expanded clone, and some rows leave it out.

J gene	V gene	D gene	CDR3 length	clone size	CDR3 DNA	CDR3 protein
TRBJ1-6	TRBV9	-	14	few	TGTGCCAGCAGCGTAGTAGGGGATAATTCACCCCTCCACTTT	CASSVVGDNSPLHF
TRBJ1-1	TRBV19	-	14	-	TGTGCCAGTAGGGGGGGTCAGGAGAACACTGAAGCTTTCTTT	CASRGGQENTEAFF
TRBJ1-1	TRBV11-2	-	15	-	TGTGCCAGCAGCCAACATGCGGCATTAAACACTGAAGCTTTCTTT	CASSQHAALNTEAFF
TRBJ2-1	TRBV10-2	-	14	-	TGCGCCAGCAGTGAGTCGCGGACCTACAATGAGCAGTTCTTC	CASSESRTYNEQFF
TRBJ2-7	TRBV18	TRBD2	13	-	TGTGCCAGCTCGGGACTAGCTGATTACGAGCAGTACTTC	CASSGLADYEQYF
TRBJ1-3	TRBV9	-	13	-	TGTGCCAGCGAAGTGAGTAGTGGAAACACCATATATTTT	CASEVSSGNTIYF
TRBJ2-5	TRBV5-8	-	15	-	TGTGCCAGCAGCCCCCTGACTGGTAGCCAAGAGACCCAGTACTTC	CASSPLTGSQETQYF
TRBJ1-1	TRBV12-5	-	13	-	TGTGCTAGTGGTTTGTATTTGAACACTGAAGCTTTCTTT	CASGLYLNTEAFF
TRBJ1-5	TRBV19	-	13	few	TGTGCCAGCAGAGGGGGGGAATTCCAGCCCCAGCATTTT	CASRGGEFQPQHF
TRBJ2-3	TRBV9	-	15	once	TGTGCCAGCAGCGGTGGGCCCACCGTGGGAGATACGCAGTATTTT	CASSGGPTVGDTQYF
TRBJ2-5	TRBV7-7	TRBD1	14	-	TGTGCTAGCAGCCCGACAGGGGTAGGGGAGACCCAGTACTTC	CASSPTGVGETQYF
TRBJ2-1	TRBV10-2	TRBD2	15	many	TGCGCCAGCAGTGAAGGACTAGCGGGAGACAATGAGCAGTTCTTC	CASSEGLAGDNEQFF
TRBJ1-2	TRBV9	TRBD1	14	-	TGTGCCAGCAGCGTAGAAGGACAGGGAGGGGACTACACCTTC	CASSVEGQGGDYTF
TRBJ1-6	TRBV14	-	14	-	TGTGCCAGCAGCCAAGAGAGGACGTGGGAGCCCCTCCACTTT	CASSQERTWEPLHF
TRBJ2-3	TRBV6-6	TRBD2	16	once	TGTGCCAGCAGTTATACTAGCGGGGGGGGGACAGATACGCAGTATTTT	CASSYTSGGGTDTQYF
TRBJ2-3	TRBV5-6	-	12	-	TGTGCCAGCAGCTTGTGGGGCGATACGCAGTATTTT	CASSLWGDTQYF
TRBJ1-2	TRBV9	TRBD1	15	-	TGTGCCAGCAGCGTAGGACAGGGGCGGGCCTATGGCTACACCTTC	CASSVGQGRAYGYTF
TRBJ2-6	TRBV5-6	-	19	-	TGTGCCAGCAGCCCTGTGGTAGGGCAGGGGTCAGATGGGGCCAACGTCCTGACTTTC	CASSPVVGQGSDGANVLTF
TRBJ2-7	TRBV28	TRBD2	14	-	TGTGCCAGCCGCTCGGGAGCGGGGGCCTACGAGCAGTACTTC	CASRSGAGAYEQYF
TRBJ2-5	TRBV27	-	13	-	TGTGCCAGCAGTTTAGGCCTCCAAGAGACCCAGTACTTC	CASSLGLQETQYF
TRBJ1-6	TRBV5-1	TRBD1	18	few	TGCGCCAGCAGACCGAGGTACGGGACAGGGGCCTCCAATTCACCCCTCCACTTT	CASRPRYGTGASNSPLHF
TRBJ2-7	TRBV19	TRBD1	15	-	TGTGCCAGTAGTAGAATGGACAGGGACCCCTACGAGCAGTACTTC	CASSRMDRDPYEQYF
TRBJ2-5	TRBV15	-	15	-	TGTGCCACCAGCAGAGTTGGTGGGGCTGGAGAGACCCAGTACTTC	CATSRVGGAGETQYF
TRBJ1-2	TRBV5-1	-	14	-	TGCGCCAGCAGCCAGGCCGCACCTAACTATGGCTACACCTTC	CASSQAAPNYGYTF
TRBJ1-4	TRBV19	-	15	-	TGTGCCAGTAGTAACCTACAGGGAACCTATGAAAAACTGTTTTTT	CASSNLQGTYEKLFF
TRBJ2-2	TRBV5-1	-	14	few	TGCGCCAGCAGCTTGGCCCTAATTACCGGGGAGCTGTTTTTT	CASSLALITGELFF
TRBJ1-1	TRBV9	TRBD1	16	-	TGTGCCAGCAGCGTAGATGCAGGGGGCAAAGGAGTCGAAGCTTTCTTT	CASSVDAGGKGVEAFF
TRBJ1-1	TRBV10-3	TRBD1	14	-	TGTGCCATCAGTGAGCGGCAGGGGGACACTGAAGCTTTCTTT	CAISERQGDTEAFF
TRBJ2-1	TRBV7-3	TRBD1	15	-	TGTGCCAGCACCTTGGGGGGGACAGGGGGTGATGAGCAGTTCTTC	CASTLGGTGGDEQFF
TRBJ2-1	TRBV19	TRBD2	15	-	TGTGCCAGTAGTATCAACCGGGACTACAACAATGAGCAGTTCTTC	CASSINRDYNNEQFF
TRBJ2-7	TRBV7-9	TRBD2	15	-	TGTTCCAGCAGCTTAGCCGCGGGGGGGAGCTACGAGCAGTACTTC	CSSSLAAGGSYEQYF